The following is a T cell receptor (beta chain) sequence with its context. The CDR3 is 15 residues long. V lost 5 bases, J lost 2 bases, and 8 bases stayed unmatched. Germline CDR1 is MNHNS and CDR2 is SASEGT. The sample comes from a study of blood T cells in healthy people across ages. With a J-beta primer mix and a sample-barcoded 5' primer, a second PCR ran about 7 to 12 cycles. TCRdb ran MiXCR on the 5' RACE reads and lists one entry per CDR3 protein. The data hold hundreds of thousands of distinct CDR3 sequences, with about 42% observed a single time. Collection of 9.5 to 10 milliliters of peripheral blood was performed for each donor. In each sample, at least 6 million PBMCs were isolated.

Sequencing used blood. The gene calls are TRBV6-1 and TRBJ2-7, with TRBD2 identical over 8 bases. The receptor comes from an older woman in good health. This chain's CDR3 is CASSLLADEPYEQYF. The DNA for the CDR3 is TGTGCCAGCAGTCTACTAGCGGATGAGCCCTACGAGCAGTACTTC.